The source of this T cell receptor beta chain is a study of blood T cell repertoires in COVID-19. Across the study: Sites in the United States, Italy and Spain provided acute and convalescent COVID-19 samples. The analysed material was cDNA or gDNA that came from T cells, B-cell-depleted T cells, or PBMCs.

Original handling: Estimates of nucleated cell counts were drawn from the amplification of reference gene primers. Measured with immunoSEQ multiplex PCR; TCRdb has only the in-frame clones, and not every one. The V and J calls and clone size were taken over from that table, and D and trimming were inferred from the DNA. Altogether some 150,000 clones are present, 81% being singletons, with the ten largest covering 7% to 10%. Trimming at V came to 3 bases and at J to 4 bases, leaving 4 bases not matched to a gene. The V gene's germline CDR1 is SGHTA and CDR2 FQGNSA. The CDR3 totals 14 residues. The chain is built from TRBV7-2 and TRBJ2-5; TRBD2 matches 8 bases. The sample was peripheral blood. This sequence originates from a human donor with acute or convalescent COVID-19. The donor label of this sample is uncertain. CDR3 region: CASSFGAGGETQYF. CDR3 nucleotide sequence: TGTGCCAGCAGCTTTGGGGCGGGAGGAGAGACCCAGTACTTC.